The rows below give T cell receptor beta chains drawn from one sample of a study of beta chain features in type 1 diabetes. Method: immunoSEQ multiplex PCR; TCRdb's copy keeps in-frame clones and lacks some. The data show 500,000 to 800,000 clones, around an eighth seen once. Material for sequencing was naive CD4+ T cells from blood. The receptor source for this set is a man aged 25 to 40 with type 1 diabetes. The CDR3 runs from the conserved cysteine through the conserved F or W. A D gene is named only where the DNA matches it firmly. Size is stated for part of the rows, as once, few or many counts, or as a class when the clone is expanded.

cdr3_length | d_call | clone_size | j_call | v_call | cdr3_nt | cdr3_aa
12 | - | - | TRBJ2-3 | TRBV27 | TGTGCCACGCGGACAGTCACAGATACGCAGTATTTT | CATRTVTDTQYF
14 | - | few | TRBJ2-7 | TRBV29-1 | TGCAGCGTCCTCCGGGGCGGAATTTCCTACGAGCAGTACTTC | CSVLRGGISYEQYF
19 | TRBD1 | - | TRBJ2-1 | TRBV7-2 | TGTGCCAGCAGCGGACGGACAGGGAGCCTTGCCGGGACCTTGATTCCTCGGTTCTTC | CASSGRTGSLAGTLIPRFF
15 | TRBD2 | - | TRBJ2-7 | TRBV4-2 | TGTGCCAGCACTAAGGCTAGCGGGGCGACCTACGAGCAGTACTTC | CASTKASGATYEQYF
15 | TRBD1 | few | TRBJ1-3 | TRBV6-5 | TGTGCCAGCAGATCCGGACAGGGTACAGGAAACACCATATATTTT | CASRSGQGTGNTIYF
11 | - | few | TRBJ2-5 | TRBV7-8 | TGTGCCAGCAGCTTAATCCAGACCCAGTACTTC | CASSLIQTQYF
13 | TRBD1 | few | TRBJ1-4 | TRBV29-1 | TGCAGCGTGCAGGGGGCAACTAATGAAAAACTGTTTTTT | CSVQGATNEKLFF
16 | - | few | TRBJ1-2 | TRBV9 | TGTGCCAGCAGCGTAGGTGGTGCGGTACGGGGAGATGGCTACACCTTC | CASSVGGAVRGDGYTF
17 | TRBD2 | - | TRBJ2-7 | TRBV7-2 | TGTGCCAGCAGCTTAGACGGGCTAGCGGGGAACTCCTACGAGCAGTACTTC | CASSLDGLAGNSYEQYF
14 | - | - | TRBJ1-2 | TRBV6-5 | TGTGCCAGCACCCTCGGAGGGGGGGGATATGGCTACACCTTC | CASTLGGGGYGYTF
15 | - | few | TRBJ2-7 | TRBV5-1 | TGCGCCAGCAGCTTGTCGACCGACACTGGCTACGAGCAGTACTTC | CASSLSTDTGYEQYF
14 | TRBD1 | - | TRBJ2-2 | TRBV7-9 | TGTGCCAGCCGACCGGGACAGGTCACCGGGGAGCTGTTTTTT | CASRPGQVTGELFF
14 | TRBD1 | few | TRBJ2-1 | TRBV11-3 | TGTGCCAGCAGGTGGACAGGGGCAGACAATGAGCAGTTCTTC | CASRWTGADNEQFF
14 | - | - | TRBJ2-7 | TRBV5-1 | TGCGCCAGCAGCTTGGCCGAGGGACTTTACGAGCAGTACTTC | CASSLAEGLYEQYF
16 | - | few | TRBJ2-4 | TRBV6-5 | TGTGCCAGCAGTTACTCGATGGGCCTGGCCAAAAACATTCAGTACTTC | CASSYSMGLAKNIQYF
14 | TRBD1 | few | TRBJ1-3 | TRBV7-8 | TGTGCCAGCAGCTCGGGACAGTCCGGAAACACCATATATTTT | CASSSGQSGNTIYF
14 | TRBD1 | - | TRBJ2-5 | TRBV11-2 | TGTGCCAGCAGCCTTACAGGGGTGGGAGAGACCCAGTACTTC | CASSLTGVGETQYF
14 | - | few | TRBJ2-7 | TRBV30 | TGTGCCTGGAGTGTACTGGTATCTTCCTACGAGCAGTACTTC | CAWSVLVSSYEQYF
15 | TRBD1 | - | TRBJ1-2 | TRBV4-3 | TGCGCCAGCAGCCGCACAGGGGACGTAACCTATGGCTACACCTTC | CASSRTGDVTYGYTF
13 | - | few | TRBJ2-6 | TRBV28 | TGTGCCAGCAGGAGCTCTGGGGCCAACGTCCTGACTTTC | CASRSSGANVLTF
16 | - | few | TRBJ1-1 | TRBV7-9 | TGTGCCAGCAGCTTTGATTACAGGCTCATGAACACTGAAGCTTTCTTT | CASSFDYRLMNTEAFF
16 | - | - | TRBJ1-2 | TRBV14 | TGTGCCAGCAGCCCAACCTACCCGTTGGGGGACGACGGCTACACCTTC | CASSPTYPLGDDGYTF
15 | TRBD1 | few | TRBJ2-6 | TRBV5-4 | TGTGCCAGCAGCCCGACAGGGTCTGGGGCCAACGTCCTGACTTTC | CASSPTGSGANVLTF